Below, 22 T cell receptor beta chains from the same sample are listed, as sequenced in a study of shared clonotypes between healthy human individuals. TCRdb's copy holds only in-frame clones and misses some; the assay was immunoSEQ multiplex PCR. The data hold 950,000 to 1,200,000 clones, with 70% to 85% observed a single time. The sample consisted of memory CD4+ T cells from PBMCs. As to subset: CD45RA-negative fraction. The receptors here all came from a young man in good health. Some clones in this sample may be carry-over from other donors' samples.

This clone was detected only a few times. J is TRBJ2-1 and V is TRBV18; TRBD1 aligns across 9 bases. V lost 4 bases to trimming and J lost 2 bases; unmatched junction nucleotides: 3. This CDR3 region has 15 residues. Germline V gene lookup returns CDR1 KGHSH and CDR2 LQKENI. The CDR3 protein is CASSQQGAAYNEQFF. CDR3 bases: TGTGCCAGCTCACAACAGGGGGCCGCCTACAATGAGCAGTTCTTC.

CDR3 region: CASSQEWAMNTEAFF. The CDR3 DNA follows: TGCGCCAGCAGCCAAGAATGGGCAATGAACACTGAAGCTTTCTTT. The chain is built from TRBV4-1 and TRBJ1-1; no reliable D call. Trimming pared 0 bases from V and 0 bases from J, leaving 8 bases between. There are 15 residues in the CDR3. CDR1 is MGHRA, CDR2 YSYEKL, per germline.

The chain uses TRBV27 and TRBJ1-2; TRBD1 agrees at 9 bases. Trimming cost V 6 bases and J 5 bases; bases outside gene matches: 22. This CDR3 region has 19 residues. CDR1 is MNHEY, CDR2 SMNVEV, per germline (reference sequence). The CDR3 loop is CASSPIRFFRDREVYGYTF. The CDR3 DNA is TGTGCCAGCAGCCCGATAAGATTTTTCCGGGACAGGGAGGTTTATGGCTACACCTTC.

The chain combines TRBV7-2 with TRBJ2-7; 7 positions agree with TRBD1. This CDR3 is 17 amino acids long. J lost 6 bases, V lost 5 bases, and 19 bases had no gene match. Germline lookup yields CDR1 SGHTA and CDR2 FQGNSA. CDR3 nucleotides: TGTGCCAGCAGCCACCCTACGACAGGGAAAATTGGGAGCGAGCAGTACTTC. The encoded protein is CASSHPTTGKIGSEQYF.

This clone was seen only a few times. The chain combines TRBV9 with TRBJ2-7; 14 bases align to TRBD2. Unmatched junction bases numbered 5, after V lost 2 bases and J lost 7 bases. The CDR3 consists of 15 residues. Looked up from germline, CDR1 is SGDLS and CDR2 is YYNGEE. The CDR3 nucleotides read TGTGCCAGCAGCGTGGGACTAGCGGGAGCCCAGGAGCAGTACTTC. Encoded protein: CASSVGLAGAQEQYF.

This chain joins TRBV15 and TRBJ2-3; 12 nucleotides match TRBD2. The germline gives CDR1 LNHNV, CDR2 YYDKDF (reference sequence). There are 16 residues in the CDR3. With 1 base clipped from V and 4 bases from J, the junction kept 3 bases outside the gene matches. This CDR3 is CATSRALAGGADTQYF. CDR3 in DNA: TGTGCCACCAGCAGAGCCCTAGCGGGAGGGGCAGATACGCAGTATTTT.

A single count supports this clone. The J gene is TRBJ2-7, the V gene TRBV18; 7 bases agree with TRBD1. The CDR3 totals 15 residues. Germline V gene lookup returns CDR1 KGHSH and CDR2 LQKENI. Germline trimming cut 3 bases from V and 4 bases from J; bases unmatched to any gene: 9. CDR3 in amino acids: CASSPDRPRGYEQYF. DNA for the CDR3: TGTGCCAGCTCACCGGACAGGCCTCGGGGATACGAGCAGTACTTC.

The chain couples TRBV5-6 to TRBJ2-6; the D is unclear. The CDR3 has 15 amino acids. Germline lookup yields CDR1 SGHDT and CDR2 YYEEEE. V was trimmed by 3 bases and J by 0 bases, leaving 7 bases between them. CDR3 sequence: CASSYGRSGANVLTF. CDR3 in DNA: TGTGCCAGCAGCTATGGGCGCTCTGGGGCCAACGTCCTGACTTTC.

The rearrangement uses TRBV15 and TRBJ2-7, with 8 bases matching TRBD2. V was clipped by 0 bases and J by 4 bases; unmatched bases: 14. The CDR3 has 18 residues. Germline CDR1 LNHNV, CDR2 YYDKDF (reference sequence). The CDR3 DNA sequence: TGTGCCACCAGCAGAGATGGGGGCGAGCGGGAGTTTATTTACGAGCAGTACTTC. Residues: CATSRDGGEREFIYEQYF.

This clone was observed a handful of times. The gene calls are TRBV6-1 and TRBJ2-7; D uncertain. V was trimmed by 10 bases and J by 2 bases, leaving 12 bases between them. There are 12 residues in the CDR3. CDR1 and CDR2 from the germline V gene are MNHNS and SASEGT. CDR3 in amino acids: CATMGGAYEQYF. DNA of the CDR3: TGTGCCACCATGGGCGGAGCCTACGAGCAGTACTTC.

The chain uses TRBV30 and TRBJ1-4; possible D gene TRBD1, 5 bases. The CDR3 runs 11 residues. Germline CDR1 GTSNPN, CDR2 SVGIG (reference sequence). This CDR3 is CAGDHNEKLFF. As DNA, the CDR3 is TGTGCTGGGGACCATAATGAAAAACTGTTTTTT.

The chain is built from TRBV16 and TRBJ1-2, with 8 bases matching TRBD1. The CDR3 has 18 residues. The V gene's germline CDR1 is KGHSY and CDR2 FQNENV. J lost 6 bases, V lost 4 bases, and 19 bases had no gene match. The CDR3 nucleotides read TGTGCCAGCAGCCGAGCTTCTGAAGGACAGGGTCCATATCATGGCTACACCTTC. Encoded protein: CASSRASEGQGPYHGYTF.

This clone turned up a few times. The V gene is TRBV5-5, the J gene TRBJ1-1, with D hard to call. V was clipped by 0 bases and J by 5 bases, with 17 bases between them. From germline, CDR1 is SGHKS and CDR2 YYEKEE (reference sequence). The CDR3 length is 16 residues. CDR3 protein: CASSLGPVGRWTEAFF. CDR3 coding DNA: TGTGCCAGCAGCTTGGGCCCGGTGGGGAGGTGGACTGAAGCTTTCTTT.

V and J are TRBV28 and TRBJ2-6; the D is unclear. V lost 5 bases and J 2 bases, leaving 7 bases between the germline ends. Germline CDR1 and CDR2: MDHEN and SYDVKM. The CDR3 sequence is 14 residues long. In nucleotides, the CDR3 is TGTGCCAGCAGTGAGAGGCCTGGGGCCAACGTCCTGACTTTC. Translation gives CASSERPGANVLTF.

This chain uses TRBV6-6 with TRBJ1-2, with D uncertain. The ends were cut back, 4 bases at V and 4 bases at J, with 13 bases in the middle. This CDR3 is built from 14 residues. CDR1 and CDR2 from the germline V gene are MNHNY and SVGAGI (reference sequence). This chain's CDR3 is CASSSLFRGYGYTF. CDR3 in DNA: TGTGCCAGCAGTTCGCTCTTCCGGGGCTATGGCTACACCTTC.

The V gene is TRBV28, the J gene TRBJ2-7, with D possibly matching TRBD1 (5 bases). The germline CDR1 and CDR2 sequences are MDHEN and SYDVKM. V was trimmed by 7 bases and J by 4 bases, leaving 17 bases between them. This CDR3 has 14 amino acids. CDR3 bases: TGTGCCAGCACCCCAGAGGTGGGGCGGTACGAGCAGTACTTC. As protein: CASTPEVGRYEQYF.

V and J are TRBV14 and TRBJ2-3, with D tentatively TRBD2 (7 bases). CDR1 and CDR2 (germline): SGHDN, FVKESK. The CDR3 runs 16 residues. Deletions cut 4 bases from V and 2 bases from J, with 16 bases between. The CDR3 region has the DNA TGTGCCAGCAGCCCTATTCGGCGGGGGCTCACAGATACGCAGTATTTT. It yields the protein CASSPIRRGLTDTQYF.

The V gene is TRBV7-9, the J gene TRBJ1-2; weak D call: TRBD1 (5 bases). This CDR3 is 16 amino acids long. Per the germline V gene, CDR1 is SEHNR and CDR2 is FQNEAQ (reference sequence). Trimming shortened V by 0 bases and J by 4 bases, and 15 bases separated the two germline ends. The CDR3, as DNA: TGTGCCAGCAGCTTAGCCCCCCAGGGTCGGGGCTATGGCTACACCTTC. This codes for CASSLAPQGRGYGYTF.

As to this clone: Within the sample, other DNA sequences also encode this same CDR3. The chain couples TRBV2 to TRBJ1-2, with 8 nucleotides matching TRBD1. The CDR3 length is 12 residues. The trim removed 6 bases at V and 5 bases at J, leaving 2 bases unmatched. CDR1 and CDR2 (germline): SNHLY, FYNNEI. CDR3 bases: TGTGCCAGCAGGGACAGGGATTATGGCTACACCTTC. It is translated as CASRDRDYGYTF.

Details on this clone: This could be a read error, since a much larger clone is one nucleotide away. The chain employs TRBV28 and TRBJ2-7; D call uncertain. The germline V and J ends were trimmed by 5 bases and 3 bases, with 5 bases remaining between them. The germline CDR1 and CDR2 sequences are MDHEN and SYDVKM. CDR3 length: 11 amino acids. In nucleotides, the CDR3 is TGTGCCAGCAGTCACAGCTACGAGCAGTACTTC. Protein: CASSHSYEQYF.

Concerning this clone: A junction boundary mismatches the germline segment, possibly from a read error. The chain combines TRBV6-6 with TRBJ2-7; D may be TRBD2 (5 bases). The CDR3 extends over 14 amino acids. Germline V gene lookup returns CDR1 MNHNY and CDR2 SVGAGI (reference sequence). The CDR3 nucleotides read TGTGCCAGCAGTTACTCGCCTAGCAGATACGAGCAGCACTTC. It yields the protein CASSYSPSRYEQHF.

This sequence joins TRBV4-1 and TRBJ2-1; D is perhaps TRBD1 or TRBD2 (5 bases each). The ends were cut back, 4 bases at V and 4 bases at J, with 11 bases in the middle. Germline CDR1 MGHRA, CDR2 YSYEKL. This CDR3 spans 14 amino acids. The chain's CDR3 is CASSPRDEYNEQFF. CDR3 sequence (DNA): TGCGCCAGCAGCCCTCGGGACGAATACAATGAGCAGTTCTTC.